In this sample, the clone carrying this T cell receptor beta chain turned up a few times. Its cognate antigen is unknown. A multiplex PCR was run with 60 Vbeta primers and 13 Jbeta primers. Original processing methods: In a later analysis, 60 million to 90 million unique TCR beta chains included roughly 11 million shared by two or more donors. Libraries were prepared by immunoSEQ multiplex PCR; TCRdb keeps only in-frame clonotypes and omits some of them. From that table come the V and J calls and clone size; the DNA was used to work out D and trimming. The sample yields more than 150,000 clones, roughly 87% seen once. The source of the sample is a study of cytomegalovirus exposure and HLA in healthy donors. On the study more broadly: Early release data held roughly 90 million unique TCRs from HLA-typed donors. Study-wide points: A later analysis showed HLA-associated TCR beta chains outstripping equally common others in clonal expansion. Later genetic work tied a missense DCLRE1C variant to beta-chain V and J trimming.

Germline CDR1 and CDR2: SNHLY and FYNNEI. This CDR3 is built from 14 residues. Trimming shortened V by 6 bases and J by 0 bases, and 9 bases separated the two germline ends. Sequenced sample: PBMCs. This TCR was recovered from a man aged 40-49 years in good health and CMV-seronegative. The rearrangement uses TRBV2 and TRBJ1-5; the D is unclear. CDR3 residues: CASREPYSNQPQHF. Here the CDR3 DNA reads TGTGCCAGCAGGGAGCCCTATAGCAATCAGCCCCAGCATTTT.